What follows are 15 T cell receptor beta chains derived from one specimen sequenced in a study of T cells after yellow fever vaccination (dated by TCRdb to the late 2010s). Library preparation employed 5' RACE. The sequencer listed for this sample is Illumina HiSeq 2500. TCRdb reworked the public reads: Q25 trimming with fastp, MiXCR clone assembly, productive beta chains retained. Identical CDR3 proteins give one entry, which carries the most common genes and DNA. Within this sample are 400,000 or so distinct CDR3 sequences, with around a tenth of them counted one time only. The ten largest clones take up 18% of the sample. The label giving this sample's treatment or condition can be read as: live attenuated yellow fever vaccine strain. The specimen comprised PBMCs, sampled on the day of the first yellow fever vaccination. The receptors shown here come from a young man who received the YFV17D yellow fever vaccine.

V usage is TRBV6-2 or TRBV6-3 and J usage is TRBJ2-1; D is possibly TRBD1 (5 bases). The germline CDR1 and CDR2 sequences are MNHEY and SVGEGT. This CDR3 has 15 amino acids. V was shortened by 7 bases and J by 3 bases, with 16 bases between the two germline ends. CDR3 amino acids: CASNQLGPYYNEQFF. The CDR3 nucleotides are TGTGCCAGCAACCAGCTGGGGCCCTACTACAATGAGCAGTTCTTC.

The rearrangement joins TRBV12-3 or TRBV12-4 to TRBJ2-1, with D possibly being TRBD2 (6 bases). This CDR3 is 13 amino acids long. The V end was cut by 6 bases, the J end by 10 bases, with 16 bases between. The CDR3 region is CASRWTEGLEQFF. The DNA for the CDR3 is TGTGCCAGCAGATGGACGGAGGGATTGGAGCAGTTCTTC.

The table lists this clonotype with a few counts. The chain links TRBV29-1 to TRBJ1-1; TRBD1 matches 9 bases. The V gene's germline CDR1 is SQVTM and CDR2 ANQGSEA. This CDR3 is 14 amino acids long. V dropped 7 bases and J dropped 8; count of bases not matched to a gene: 14. The CDR3, as DNA: TGCAGCGCAAGAAAACTGGGACAGGGCGACGAAGCTTTCTTT. The encoded protein is CSARKLGQGDEAFF.

This chain links TRBV12-3 or TRBV12-4 with TRBJ2-7; 10 nucleotides agree with TRBD2. The CDR3 is 13 amino acids. The junction had 6 bases not matched to a gene; V was cut back by 7 bases and J by 6 bases. CDR3 region: CASTPGLAAEQYF. CDR3 nucleotides: TGTGCCAGCACCCCCGGACTAGCGGCCGAGCAGTACTTC.

The chain has TRBV4-2 and TRBJ1-2, with D uncertain. V gave up 0 bases and J gave up 4 bases, with 9 bases separating them. In germline, CDR1 is LGHNA, CDR2 YNFKEQ. CDR3 length: 14 amino acids. The CDR3 sequence is CASSQDEYSYGYTF. CDR3 nucleotide sequence: TGTGCCAGCAGCCAAGATGAGTATTCCTATGGCTACACCTTC.

This clonotype was observed a few times. The chain uses TRBV28 and TRBJ2-7, with 7 bases that match TRBD1. The J segment lost 2 bases and the V segment lost 7 bases, leaving 2 bases of the junction unmatched. The CDR3 has 12 residues. Germline CDR1 and CDR2: MDHEN and SYDVKM. DNA of the CDR3: TGTGCCAGCACAGACAGGGCCTACGAGCAGTACTTC. Amino acids: CASTDRAYEQYF.

This clonotype was seen a handful of times. This chain connects TRBV7-9 to TRBJ1-4; 8 positions agree with TRBD1. After removal of 2 bases from V and 2 bases from J, the junction contained 4 bases not matched to a gene. The CDR3 totals 16 residues. Germline CDR1 reads SEHNR; CDR2 reads FQNEAQ (reference sequence). The CDR3 DNA reads as TGTGCCAGCAGCTTATCTTGGACAGGGACTAATGAAAAACTGTTTTTT. This gives the protein CASSLSWTGTNEKLFF.

This clonotype came up a few times. The rearrangement uses TRBV5-1 and TRBJ2-5; the D call may be TRBD1 or TRBD2 (6 bases each). CDR3 length equals 13 residues. Germline values: CDR1 SGHRS, CDR2 YFSETQ. With 7 bases removed from V and 5 bases from J, the gap between germline ends came to 15 bases. This CDR3 reads CASAYSGAETQYF. CDR3 bases: TGCGCCAGCGCGTACTCGGGGGCCGAGACCCAGTACTTC.

This clonotype was counted many times. The gene calls are TRBV7-2 and TRBJ2-7; D is unclear. The CDR3 has 12 amino acids. Trimming took 5 bases from V and 1 from J, leaving 6 bases between them. CDR1 SGHTA and CDR2 FQGNSA come from the germline V gene. In nucleotides, the CDR3 is TGTGCCAGCAGCCCAGAGTCCTACGAGCAGTACTTC. It yields the protein CASSPESYEQYF.

The table lists this clonotype with a few counts. The rearrangement uses TRBV10-3 and TRBJ1-2; TRBD1 agrees at 8 bases. The germline gives CDR1 ENHRY, CDR2 SYGVKD. The CDR3 extends over 14 amino acids. The ends lost 10 bases at V and 0 bases at J; junction bases unmatched: 7. CDR3 protein: CATGQGPTNYGYTF. The CDR3 DNA sequence: TGTGCCACCGGACAGGGCCCCACTAACTATGGCTACACCTTC.

The chain combines TRBV5-1 with TRBJ1-1; 7 nucleotides match TRBD1. Germline V gives CDR1 SGHRS, CDR2 YFSETQ. This CDR3 region has 14 residues. Trimming removed 5 bases from V and 6 bases from J; junction bases left unmatched: 10. CDR3 nucleotides: TGCGCCAGCAGACCCACAGGGGAAGAGGCTGAAGCTTTCTTT. Its protein is CASRPTGEEAEAFF.

This clonotype was observed a handful of times. V is TRBV20-1 and J is TRBJ2-2; no firm D call. Trimming removed 7 bases at V and 0 bases at J, with 24 bases between. Germline V gives CDR1 DFQATT, CDR2 SNEGSKA (reference sequence). The CDR3 loop spans 18 amino acids. The CDR3 DNA reads TGCAGTGTCCATAAGTGGGTTAAAAGCCCATCGAACACCGGGGAGCTGTTTTTT. Protein sequence: CSVHKWVKSPSNTGELFF.

CDR3 DNA sequence: TGCAGTGCTAGAGGGTACCCCATCCAGTATTTT. Its protein is CSARGYPIQYF. This chain joins TRBV20-1 and TRBJ2-3, with no clear D. V was shortened by 1 base and J by 12 bases, with 11 bases between the two germline ends. The CDR3 has 11 amino acids. Germline V gene sequence: CDR1 DFQATT, CDR2 SNEGSKA (reference sequence).

The CDR3 nucleotides are TGCGCCAGCAGCCCAAGCACCGGGACACCCTACGAGCAGTACGTC. The encoded protein is CASSPSTGTPYEQYV. The rearrangement joins TRBV5-1 to TRBJ2-7; weak D call: TRBD1 (6 bases). V was cut by 4 bases and J by 2 bases, with 16 bases left in between. CDR1 and CDR2 from the germline V gene are SGHRS and YFSETQ. This CDR3 region has 15 residues.

In this sample, this clonotype turned up a few times. This sequence joins TRBV12-3 or TRBV12-4 and TRBJ2-3, with TRBD1 as a possible D gene (5 bases). V gave up 5 bases and J gave up 5 bases, with 8 bases separating them. The CDR3 spans 12 residues. CDR3 DNA: TGTGCCAGCAGTACTCAGGGAGATACGCAGTATTTT. Encoded protein: CASSTQGDTQYF.